These 4 T cell receptor beta chains came from one sample sequenced in a study of vaccination effects on CD4 cells after COVID-19. Expansion of antigen-specific CD4+ T cells with viral peptide pools was carried out by the ViraFEST assay before sequencing. Scientists isolated CD4+ T cells after an approximately ten-day culture period ended. All study participants received two doses of BNT162b2 or mRNA-1273 vaccine. These receptors' targets are unknown. Sequenced by immunoSEQ multiplex PCR; TCRdb stores in-frame clones only, minus some. In the table there are more than 20,000 clones, 60% to 80% of which are singletons. The sequencing used CD4+ T cells from PBMCs cultured with SARS-CoV-2 spike peptides, collected after COVID-19 vaccination. Every receptor here comes from a human donor who received a COVID-19 vaccine. Some clones in this sample may be carry-over from other donors' samples.

The chain employs TRBV19 and TRBJ2-2, with D hard to call. Germline V gene data show CDR1 as LNHDA and CDR2 as SQIVND (reference sequence). V lost 3 bases to trimming and J lost 4 bases, with 18 bases between them. The CDR3 covers 17 residues. The CDR3 reads CASSIFVGAYGTGELFF. In nucleotides, the CDR3 is TGTGCCAGTAGTATCTTTGTCGGCGCGTATGGCACCGGGGAGCTGTTTTTT.

This clone was seen only a few times. CDR3 in amino acids: CASTLSGDTGELFF. The CDR3 DNA follows: TGTGCCAGCACCCTGTCAGGGGACACCGGGGAGCTGTTTTTT. The gene calls are TRBV3-1 (or the pseudogene TRBV3-2) and TRBJ2-2; possible D gene TRBD1, 6 bases. V lost 7 bases to trimming and J lost 3 bases, with 12 bases between them. Germline CDR1 reads LGHDT; CDR2 reads YNNKEL (reference sequence). The CDR3 runs 14 residues.

This sequence joins TRBV19 and TRBJ2-3; D gene uncertain. The CDR3 covers 15 residues. CDR1 and CDR2 from the germline V gene are LNHDA and SQIVND (reference sequence). The V end was cut by 5 bases, the J end by 1 base, with 13 bases between. The CDR3 loop is CASSQTGRGTDTQYF. The CDR3 coding sequence is TGTGCCAGTAGTCAGACTGGTCGCGGCACAGATACGCAGTATTTT.

This clone has more than one count but fewer than ten. This chain links TRBV6-5 with TRBJ1-2; 7 bases map to TRBD1. The ends lost 7 bases at V and 6 bases at J; junction bases unmatched: 8. This CDR3 has 13 residues. Germline CDR1 is MNHEY and CDR2 is SVGAGI. The CDR3 coding sequence is TGTGCCAGCAAATTGGACAGGATGGATGGCTACACCTTC. It yields the protein CASKLDRMDGYTF.